These 19 T cell receptor beta chains were all obtained from the same sample, sequenced in a study of shared clonotypes between healthy human individuals. Generated by immunoSEQ multiplex PCR, the TCRdb table keeps only in-frame clones and is missing some. The sample has some 2.1 million clones; around 95% are singletons. The material sequenced was naive CD4+ T cells sorted from blood. Subset specified: CD45RA+ positively selected. The receptor source for this set is a man aged 18 to 30 in good health.

Details on this clone: Other DNA sequences within the sample encode an identical CDR3. The gene calls are TRBV30 and TRBJ2-6, with D perhaps matching TRBD2 (5 bases). The germline V gene has CDR1 GTSNPN and CDR2 SVGIG (reference sequence). V was trimmed by 3 bases and J by 1 base, leaving 7 bases between them. The CDR3 is made up of 14 amino acids. CDR3 loop: CAWSRTSGANVLTF. The CDR3 coding sequence is TGTGCCTGGAGCCGGACTTCTGGGGCCAACGTCCTGACTTTC.

Concerning this clone itself: Different DNA sequences within this sample yield the same CDR3. J is TRBJ2-3 and V is TRBV5-4; no firm D call. The CDR3 is 12 amino acids. Trimming shortened V by 4 bases and J by 2 bases, and 5 bases separated the two germline ends. Germline lookup yields CDR1 SGHNT and CDR2 YYREEE (reference sequence). The CDR3 nucleotides are TGTGCCAGCAGCCGAGACACAGATACGCAGTATTTT. Translation gives CASSRDTDTQYF.

The chain recombines TRBV6-1 with TRBJ1-5, with 9 positions matching TRBD1. J lost 6 bases, V lost 4 bases, and 4 bases had no gene match. Looked up from germline, CDR1 is MNHNS and CDR2 is SASEGT. CDR3 size: 14 residues. The CDR3 spells CASSVQGAGQPQHF. In nucleotides, the CDR3 is TGTGCCAGCAGTGTACAGGGGGCAGGTCAGCCCCAGCATTTT.

This sequence joins TRBV4-1 and TRBJ2-1, with 9 bases lining up with TRBD2. Germline trimming cut 5 bases from V and 2 bases from J; bases unmatched to any gene: 7. The CDR3 is 16 amino acids. Germline values: CDR1 MGHRA, CDR2 YSYEKL. In nucleotides, the CDR3 is TGCGCCAGCAGCATTAGCGGGAGAGGCACCTACAATGAGCAGTTCTTC. This translates into CASSISGRGTYNEQFF.

V usage is TRBV12-5 and J usage is TRBJ2-5; 7 nucleotides line up with TRBD1. Germline V lookup: CDR1 LGHNT, CDR2 FRNRAP. CDR3 length: 13 amino acids. The ends lost 6 bases at V and 5 bases at J; junction bases unmatched: 6. CDR3 protein: CASGPGQVETQYF. The CDR3 DNA follows: TGTGCTAGTGGGCCAGGACAGGTTGAGACCCAGTACTTC.

On this clone: Within the sample, other DNA sequences also encode this same CDR3. The chain combines TRBV2 with TRBJ2-7; TRBD1 agrees at 7 bases. The CDR3 consists of 14 residues. In germline, CDR1 is SNHLY, CDR2 FYNNEI. The J segment lost 2 bases and the V segment lost 1 base, leaving 2 bases of the junction unmatched. The CDR3 reads CASSEDRGPYEQYF. DNA of the CDR3: TGTGCCAGCAGTGAAGACAGGGGCCCCTACGAGCAGTACTTC.

V gene TRBV5-1 combines with J gene TRBJ1-2; D unclear. This CDR3 is built from 14 residues. The V gene's germline CDR1 is SGHRS and CDR2 YFSETQ. V gave up 1 base and J gave up 7 bases, with 14 bases separating them. The CDR3 DNA reads TGCGCCAGCAGCTTGCGTTCTACACCCTCTGGCTACACCTTC. Translation gives CASSLRSTPSGYTF. The full variable domain, rest sourced from reference TRBV5-1 and TRBJ1-2, is KAGVTQTPRYLIKTRGQQVTLSCSPISGHRSVSWYQQTPGQGLQFLFEYFSETQRNKGNFPGRFSGRQFSNSRSEMNVSTLELGDSALYLCASSLRSTPSGYTFGSGTRLTVV.

This rearrangement joins TRBV6-1 to TRBJ2-3, with D possibly being TRBD2 (6 bases). Per germline, CDR1 MNHNS and CDR2 SASEGT. The CDR3 runs 16 residues. Trimming left V 3 bases short and J 2 bases short, with 15 bases between. The CDR3 sequence is CASSEGGPLVTDTQYF. CDR3 DNA sequence: TGTGCCAGCAGTGAGGGGGGACCCCTTGTCACAGATACGCAGTATTTT.

To note about this clone: In the same sample, other DNA sequences code for this CDR3. The rearrangement links TRBV7-2 to TRBJ2-2; D gene unclear. V was cut by 0 bases and J by 6 bases, with 5 bases left in between. Germline V gives CDR1 SGHTA, CDR2 FQGNSA. The CDR3 spans 13 residues. CDR3 nucleotide sequence: TGTGCCAGCAGCTTAGCCTGGCCCGGGGAGCTGTTTTTT. Residues: CASSLAWPGELFF.

The chain is built from TRBV11-1 and TRBJ1-1; D gene unclear. The CDR3 is made up of 13 amino acids. Trimming cost V 0 bases and J 4 bases, with 6 bases left between them. Germline lookup yields CDR1 SGHAT and CDR2 FQDESV (reference sequence). The CDR3 loop reads CASSLALGTEAFF. The CDR3 region has the DNA TGTGCCAGCAGCTTAGCCCTGGGCACTGAAGCTTTCTTT.

This rearrangement joins TRBV4-3 to TRBJ1-2, with D hard to call. This CDR3 has 15 residues. CDR1 and CDR2 (germline): LGHNA, YSLEER. Trimming took off 0 bases at V and 0 bases at J, with 8 bases between the two ends. The CDR3 loop is CASSQDTGSNYGYTF. Written as DNA, the CDR3 is TGCGCCAGCAGCCAAGACACGGGTTCTAACTATGGCTACACCTTC.

This sequence joins TRBV30 and TRBJ2-1, with TRBD2 matching 8 bases. Germline CDR1 GTSNPN, CDR2 SVGIG (reference sequence). V lost 1 base to trimming and J lost 3 bases; unmatched junction nucleotides: 11. The CDR3 is made up of 17 amino acids. The CDR3: CAWSGGKLAGVYNEQFF. As DNA, the CDR3 is TGTGCCTGGAGTGGAGGAAAGCTAGCGGGTGTCTACAATGAGCAGTTCTTC.

A word on this clone: One end of the junction does not line up with germline, which may come from a read error. This rearrangement joins TRBV6-1 to TRBJ1-2; unclear D gene. In germline, CDR1 is MNHNS, CDR2 SASEGT. The CDR3 consists of 12 residues. The CDR3 DNA reads as TGTGCCAGCGGTGAAGGGAAGCTGGGCTACACCTTC. Its protein product is CASGEGKLGYTF.

The chain joins TRBV5-1 to TRBJ1-1; 7 nucleotides line up with TRBD1. The CDR3 has 14 residues. Germline values: CDR1 SGHRS, CDR2 YFSETQ. V lost 4 bases and J lost 3; bases outside the gene matches: 6. CDR3 coding DNA: TGCGCCAGCAGCCCCACACAGGGGCACACTGAAGCTTTCTTT. Translated, it gives CASSPTQGHTEAFF.

The rearrangement uses TRBV5-1 and TRBJ2-1, with 7 bases fitting TRBD2. The germline V gene has CDR1 SGHRS and CDR2 YFSETQ. There are 15 residues in the CDR3. V was clipped by 5 bases and J by 2 bases; unmatched bases: 7. The CDR3 coding sequence is TGCGCCAGCAGTATTGGGGGGGAAACCTACAATGAGCAGTTCTTC. This gives the protein CASSIGGETYNEQFF.

The chain uses TRBV5-4 and TRBJ2-7, with D perhaps matching TRBD1 (6 bases). V was cut by 0 bases and J by 3 bases, with 10 bases left in between. Germline assignment: CDR1 SGHNT and CDR2 YYREEE (reference sequence). The CDR3 has 14 residues. As DNA, the CDR3 is TGTGCCAGCAGCTTGGCAGGGGAATACTACGAGCAGTACTTC. It codes for CASSLAGEYYEQYF.

The chain carries TRBV4-2 and TRBJ1-4; TRBD1 matches 8 bases. V lost 4 bases to trimming and J lost 6 bases; unmatched junction nucleotides: 4. CDR1 and CDR2 (germline): LGHNA, YNFKEQ. CDR3 length equals 14 residues. The CDR3 DNA sequence: TGTGCCAGCAGCCCCGGGACAGGAGATGAAAAACTGTTTTTT. This gives the protein CASSPGTGDEKLFF.

This chain links TRBV9 with TRBJ1-3; no definite D call. Trimming shortened V by 4 bases and J by 0 bases, and 11 bases separated the two germline ends. The CDR3 has 15 residues. The germline gives CDR1 SGDLS, CDR2 YYNGEE. CDR3 sequence reads: CASSSIGVSGNTIYF. The CDR3 DNA sequence: TGTGCCAGCAGCTCCATCGGGGTCTCTGGAAACACCATATATTTT.

Note on this clone: The identical CDR3 is also encoded by other nucleotide sequences in the sample. This CDR3 is CASSRQGENTGELFF. The CDR3 bases are TGTGCCAGCAGCAGACAAGGGGAGAACACCGGGGAGCTGTTTTTT. The chain links TRBV11-2 to TRBJ2-2, with D possibly matching TRBD1 (5 bases). V was trimmed by 5 bases and J by 1 base, leaving 11 bases between them. The CDR3 totals 15 residues. Germline V gives CDR1 SGHAT, CDR2 FQNNGV.